This is a list of T cell receptor beta chains from one sample in a study of post-analysis software for immune sequencing data. From the PCR reads, TCRdb called clonotypes with MiXCR, one entry per CDR3 protein. There are some 370,000 distinct CDR3 sequences in the sample; 30% to 45% occur only once, and around an eighth lies in the top ten. Material: blood. The source is a girl aged 10-17 years with multiple sclerosis. The CDR3 runs from the conserved cysteine through the conserved F or W. Fields, in order: V gene, D gene, J gene, clone size, CDR3 protein, CDR3 DNA. D genes are given only for firm matches. Where a row states a size, it is once, few, many or the class of an expanded clone; other rows omit it.

TRBV5-1,-,TRBJ1-4,few,CASSLSDRNEKLFF,TGCGCCAGCAGCTTGAGTGACAGGAATGAAAAACTGTTTTTT
TRBV7-2,TRBD2,TRBJ2-3,-,CASSSGLTHTDTQYF,TGTGCCAGCAGCTCGGGACTAACACACACAGATACGCAGTATTTT
TRBV3-1,-,TRBJ2-1,-,CASSPGSGEQFF,TGTGCCAGCAGCCCTGGGTCGGGTGAGCAGTTCTTC
TRBV5-1,TRBD2,TRBJ2-4,few,CASGSTSSNIQYF,TGCGCCAGCGGGTCGACTAGCAGTAACATTCAGTACTTC
TRBV9,-,TRBJ2-5,-,CASSVGEGAETQYF,TGTGCCAGCAGCGTAGGAGAGGGAGCCGAGACCCAGTACTTC
TRBV12-3/TRBV12-4,TRBD2,TRBJ2-7,many,CASSWGGAPYEQYF,TGTGCCAGCAGTTGGGGGGGAGCCCCCTACGAGCAGTACTTC
TRBV7-8,-,TRBJ1-2,few,CASSLARPPGLGGYTF,TGTGCCAGCAGCTTAGCGCGTCCCCCAGGGCTAGGTGGCTACACCTTC
TRBV7-2,TRBD1,TRBJ2-1,few,CASSLVQGARNEQFF,TGTGCCAGCAGCCTTGTACAGGGGGCACGCAATGAGCAGTTCTTC
TRBV4-1,TRBD1,TRBJ1-1,once,CASSQSRGAEGTEAFF,TGCGCCAGCAGCCAAAGCAGGGGGGCGGAGGGGACTGAAGCTTTCTTT
TRBV27,-,TRBJ2-1,-,CASSSVGSRGPNEQFF,TGTGCCAGCAGTTCGGTCGGAAGCAGGGGCCCCAATGAGCAGTTCTTC
TRBV20-1,-,TRBJ2-3,-,CSARDYQDTQYF,TGCAGTGCTAGAGACTATCAAGATACGCAGTATTTT
TRBV6-5,-,TRBJ1-2,few,CASSYSNVANYGYTF,TGTGCCAGCAGTTACTCGAACGTAGCTAACTATGGCTACACCTTC
TRBV6-1,TRBD1,TRBJ1-2,-,CASSTGQGVANYGYTF,TGTGCCAGCAGTACAGGACAGGGGGTAGCTAACTATGGCTACACCTTC
TRBV7-6,-,TRBJ2-7,few,CASSLWGVPSSYEQYF,TGTGCCAGCAGCTTGTGGGGGGTCCCAAGTTCCTACGAGCAGTACTTC
TRBV6-1,-,TRBJ2-7,-,CASSGGPDREQYF,TGTGCCAGCAGTGGGGGACCCGATCGCGAGCAGTACTTC
TRBV12-3/TRBV12-4,TRBD2,TRBJ2-3,-,CASRPPTSVRTDTQYF,TGTGCCAGCAGGCCACCCACTAGCGTACGCACAGATACGCAGTATTTT
TRBV7-8,-,TRBJ1-5,-,CASTPEIGRNQPQHF,TGTGCCAGCACCCCCGAGATAGGGAGAAATCAGCCCCAGCATTTT
TRBV12-3/TRBV12-4,-,TRBJ1-2,few,CASSLATQGGYTF,TGTGCCAGCAGTTTAGCCACCCAAGGAGGCTACACCTTC
TRBV5-1,TRBD1,TRBJ1-4,-,CASSFSGGATNEKLFF,TGCGCCAGCAGCTTTTCAGGGGGTGCAACTAATGAAAAACTGTTTTTT
TRBV5-1,TRBD1,TRBJ1-2,-,CASRGDRALSYGYTF,TGCGCCAGCAGGGGGGACAGGGCCCTTAGCTATGGCTACACCTTC
TRBV6-6,-,TRBJ1-4,few,CASSVGRTATNEKLFF,TGTGCCAGCAGTGTAGGACGGACTGCAACTAATGAAAAACTGTTTTTT
TRBV5-1,-,TRBJ2-7,-,CASSLNEAYEQYF,TGCGCCAGCAGCTTGAATGAGGCCTACGAGCAGTACTTC
TRBV3-1,-,TRBJ1-6,few,CASSQVNDSPLHF,TGTGCCAGCAGCCAAGTAAACGATTCACCCCTCCACTTT
TRBV20-1,-,TRBJ2-7,few,CSARDPGLPGDEQYF,TGCAGTGCTAGAGACCCCGGTCTCCCTGGAGACGAGCAGTACTTC
TRBV4-3,TRBD1,TRBJ1-6,-,CASSQDPGQGDDNSPLHF,TGCGCCAGCAGCCAAGATCCCGGACAGGGAGATGATAATTCACCCCTCCACTTT
TRBV6-1,-,TRBJ1-1,-,CASSDTEAFF,TGTGCCAGCTCGGACACTGAAGCTTTCTTT
TRBV12-3/TRBV12-4,TRBD1,TRBJ1-1,-,CASSRQGAEENTEAFF,TGTGCCAGCAGCCGACAGGGGGCGGAGGAGAACACTGAAGCTTTCTTT
TRBV5-5,-,TRBJ1-5,-,CASSSTGLGNQPQHF,TGTGCCAGCAGCTCCACAGGGTTGGGGAATCAGCCCCAGCATTTT
TRBV7-9,-,TRBJ2-5,-,CASSFSRQRQETQYF,TGTGCCAGCAGCTTCTCCAGACAGCGACAAGAGACCCAGTACTTC
TRBV6-2/TRBV6-3,-,TRBJ1-2,few,CASSFTPRDYGYTF,TGTGCCAGCAGTTTTACTCCCAGGGATTATGGCTACACCTTC
TRBV7-9,TRBD1,TRBJ2-3,-,CASKPLGTATWGAQYF,TGTGCCAGCAAACCCCTCGGGACAGCTACTTGGGGCGCGCAGTATTTT